These 25 T cell receptor beta chains were sequenced from one sample in a study of control samples from healthy donors and cancer patients. Method: immunoSEQ multiplex PCR; TCRdb's copy keeps in-frame clones and lacks some. Counted here are around 55,000 clones, about 96% occurring once; the ten biggest clones make up 1.1%. Sample: blood. These receptor sequences come from a young woman in good health.

CDR3 coding DNA: TGTGCCAGCAGTTACTCGCGGGGGTCTGGAAACACCATATATTTT. It encodes CASSYSRGSGNTIYF. The V and J genes are TRBV6-5 and TRBJ1-3; D may be TRBD1 (5 bases). Germline values: CDR1 MNHEY, CDR2 SVGAGI. V was cut by 0 bases and J by 1 base, with 7 bases left in between. The CDR3 extends over 15 amino acids.

The CDR3 region has the DNA TGTGCCAGCAGTGAGGGTGGGTCAGAAACTGAAGCTTTCTTT. Translating gives CASSEGGSETEAFF. The rearrangement uses TRBV2 and TRBJ1-1; D uncertain. V shed 3 bases and J shed 5 bases, with 13 bases lying between them. Germline CDR1 is SNHLY and CDR2 is FYNNEI. The CDR3 extends over 14 amino acids.

V usage is TRBV21-1 and J usage is TRBJ2-3; the DNA was not compared with TRBD1, the D call given in the table. TRBV21-1 is a known pseudogene. The CDR3 runs 15 residues. CDR3 sequence reads: CASSLRTAGTDTQYF. In nucleotides, the CDR3 is TGTGCCAGCAGCCTGCGGACAGCTGGCACAGATACGCAGTATTTT.

This clone was seen once. The chain couples TRBV3-1 (or the pseudogene TRBV3-2) to TRBJ2-5; D is possibly TRBD2 (7 bases). V was trimmed by 3 bases and J by 4 bases, leaving 24 bases between them. The CDR3 runs 18 residues. The germline gives CDR1 LGHDT, CDR2 YNNKEL (reference sequence). The CDR3 DNA follows: TGTGCCAGCAGCCAGTATGCTGTAGGGGGGGTGAAGAGAGAGACCCAGTACTTC. It encodes CASSQYAVGGVKRETQYF.

The chain combines TRBV19 with TRBJ1-1; the D gene is possibly TRBD1 (5 bases). Per germline, CDR1 LNHDA and CDR2 SQIVND (reference sequence). The CDR3 runs to 10 residues. The V gene lost 5 bases and the J gene lost 9 bases, with 7 bases spanning the gap. The CDR3 nucleotides are TGTGCCAGTAGTGGGGCACAAGCTTTCTTT. Protein product: CASSGAQAFF.

This clone was picked up one time. The chain combines TRBV27 with TRBJ2-3, with TRBD1 identical over 7 bases. The CDR3 contains 14 residues. Per germline, CDR1 MNHEY and CDR2 SMNVEV (reference sequence). V dropped 7 bases and J dropped 2; count of bases not matched to a gene: 6. The DNA of the CDR3 is TGTGCCAGCAACAGGGGCGGTTACACAGATACGCAGTATTTT. Its protein product is CASNRGGYTDTQYF.

Only one count was recorded for this clone. The same CDR3 is also encoded by other DNA sequences in this sample. This sequence joins TRBV29-1 and TRBJ2-1; D is unclear. Trimming took 7 bases from V and 9 from J, leaving 19 bases between them. Per the germline V gene, CDR1 is SQVTM and CDR2 is ANQGSEA. The CDR3 length is 13 residues. This CDR3 is CSAEDGPLGEQFF. The CDR3 region has the DNA TGCAGCGCCGAAGACGGCCCTCTTGGTGAGCAGTTCTTC.

The chain has TRBV5-6 and TRBJ2-1; TRBD2 matches at 9 bases. The CDR3 loop spans 14 amino acids. V was pared by 0 bases and J by 11 bases, with 6 bases of the junction left unmatched. Germline V gives CDR1 SGHDT, CDR2 YYEEEE. The CDR3 DNA reads TGTGCCAGCAGCTTGGAGCGGGGGGAACCCCAGCAGTTCTTC. Amino acids: CASSLERGEPQQFF.

J is TRBJ2-3 and V is TRBV7-3; 8 bases are a match to TRBD2. In germline, CDR1 is SGHTA, CDR2 FQGTGA. The CDR3 runs to 15 residues. With 5 bases clipped from V and 0 bases from J, the junction kept 4 bases outside the gene matches. CDR3 amino acids: CASSPGGTSTDTQYF. CDR3 in DNA: TGTGCCAGCAGCCCGGGGGGGACTAGCACAGATACGCAGTATTTT.

Only one count was recorded for this clone. This chain links TRBV6-2 or TRBV6-3 with TRBJ2-5, with 8 bases lining up with TRBD2. Germline-derived CDR1 and CDR2 are MNHEY and SVGEGT. J was trimmed by 2 bases and V by 3 bases; bases with no gene match: 17. The CDR3 extends over 19 amino acids. The CDR3: CASSYFRGGLWRGQETQYF. Here the CDR3 DNA reads TGTGCCAGCAGTTATTTTCGGGGGGGACTGTGGAGGGGGCAAGAGACCCAGTACTTC.

The chain links TRBV6-5 to TRBJ1-1; tentative D call: TRBD1 (5 bases). Trimming left V 2 bases short and J 1 base short, with 5 bases between. This CDR3 is built from 13 residues. CDR1 MNHEY and CDR2 SVGAGI come from the germline V gene. The CDR3 reads CASSYQGNTEAFF. In nucleotides, the CDR3 is TGTGCCAGCAGTTACCAGGGGAACACTGAAGCTTTCTTT.

The chain is built from TRBV4-1 and TRBJ1-5; possibly TRBD1 for D (5 bases). Germline CDR1 and CDR2: MGHRA and YSYEKL. This CDR3 spans 14 amino acids. V was trimmed by 2 bases and J by 4 bases, leaving 9 bases between them. CDR3 nucleotide sequence: TGCGCCAGCAGCCAAATCGGGGGTAATCAGCCCCAGCATTTT. This encodes CASSQIGGNQPQHF.

The rearrangement links TRBV9 to TRBJ1-1; unclear D gene. The CDR3 extends over 14 amino acids. From germline, CDR1 is SGDLS and CDR2 YYNGEE. V lost 2 bases, J lost 1 base, and 9 bases lay in between. CDR3 nucleotide sequence: TGTGCCAGCAGCGTCCGGGCCACGAACACTGAAGCTTTCTTT. It codes for CASSVRATNTEAFF.

The DNA for the CDR3 is TGTGCCAGCAGTCACATCTACGAGCAGTACTTC. It yields the protein CASSHIYEQYF. The chain combines TRBV28 with TRBJ2-7, with D unclear. CDR3 size: 11 residues. V was pared by 5 bases and J by 3 bases, with 5 bases between. The V gene's germline CDR1 is MDHEN and CDR2 SYDVKM.

The chain's CDR3 is CASSRNSAGMDEQFF. DNA of the CDR3: TGTGCCAGCAGCCGAAACTCTGCAGGGATGGATGAGCAGTTCTTC. The rearrangement joins TRBV7-6 to TRBJ2-1; D perhaps matches TRBD1 (5 bases). Germline assignment: CDR1 SGHVS and CDR2 FNYEAQ. The CDR3 length is 15 residues. The V end lost 5 bases, the J end lost 8 bases, and 19 bases lay between the germline ends.

This clone appeared a single time. The chain recombines TRBV25-1 with TRBJ2-1; TRBD2 agrees at 7 bases. The germline CDR1 and CDR2 sequences are MGHDK and SYGVNS. The CDR3 contains 15 residues. J was trimmed by 0 bases and V by 9 bases; bases with no gene match: 8. The CDR3: CASHRGEGSYNEQFF. Written as DNA, the CDR3 is TGTGCCAGTCACCGCGGGGAGGGCTCCTACAATGAGCAGTTCTTC. Looking up the rest from reference TRBV25-1 and TRBJ2-1 gives the full variable domain: EADIYQTPRYLVIGTGKKITLECSQTMGHDKMYWYQQDPGMELHLIHYSYGVNSTEKGDLSSESTVSRIRTEHFPLTLESARPSHTSQYLCASHRGEGSYNEQFFGPGTRLTVL.

This clone was observed once. The chain couples TRBV6-4 to TRBJ2-7; D gene unclear. CDR1 is MRHNA and CDR2 is SNTAGT in the germline V gene. The CDR3 runs to 13 residues. The ends were cut back, 3 bases at V and 9 bases at J, with 15 bases in the middle. In nucleotides, the CDR3 is TGTGCCAGCAGTGAAAGTGAAGGGTATGGGCAGTACTTC. This sequence encodes CASSESEGYGQYF.

CDR3 protein: CASSLAGQANEKLFF. The CDR3 region has the DNA TGTGCCAGCAGCTTAGCGGGACAGGCTAATGAAAAACTGTTTTTT. The chain recombines TRBV7-6 with TRBJ1-4; 8 nucleotides agree with TRBD1. J was trimmed by 3 bases and V by 0 bases; bases with no gene match: 0. The CDR3 has 15 amino acids. Germline loops: CDR1 SGHVS, CDR2 FNYEAQ.

This chain uses TRBV30 with TRBJ2-2; no definite D call. The germline gives CDR1 GTSNPN, CDR2 SVGIG (reference sequence). V was trimmed by 0 bases and J by 8 bases, leaving 4 bases between them. The CDR3 covers 11 residues. CDR3 residues: CAWSVPGELFF. CDR3 DNA sequence: TGTGCCTGGAGTGTGCCTGGGGAGCTGTTTTTT.

The chain recombines TRBV25-1 with TRBJ2-5; D possibly corresponds to TRBD2 (6 bases). The germline CDR1 and CDR2 sequences are MGHDK and SYGVNS. The CDR3 spans 12 residues. V lost 6 bases and J 5 bases, leaving 10 bases between the germline ends. The CDR3 DNA reads as TGTGCCAGCAGGGGACTTAAGGAGACCCAGTACTTC. Encoded protein: CASRGLKETQYF. Based on the CDR3 plus reference TRBV25-1 and TRBJ2-5, the full variable domain is EADIYQTPRYLVIGTGKKITLECSQTMGHDKMYWYQQDPGMELHLIHYSYGVNSTEKGDLSSESTVSRIRTEHFPLTLESARPSHTSQYLCASRGLKETQYFGPGTRLLVL.

This sequence joins TRBV28 and TRBJ1-6, with 7 nucleotides matching TRBD1. The ends lost 10 bases at V and 5 bases at J; junction bases unmatched: 8. The germline gives CDR1 MDHEN, CDR2 SYDVKM. This CDR3 is 14 amino acids long. CDR3 nucleotide sequence: TGTGCCAACAGGGGACAGCATAATAATTCACCCCTCCACTTT. Translated, it gives CANRGQHNNSPLHF.

The chain carries TRBV11-2 and TRBJ2-6; 8 bases map to TRBD1. Germline CDR1 SGHAT, CDR2 FQNNGV. V shed 4 bases and J 13 bases; nucleotides not matched to a gene: 9. The CDR3 has 14 amino acids. DNA for the CDR3: TGTGCCAGCAGCTACTCGCCCAGGGGGCGAGTCCTGACTTTC. It is translated as CASSYSPRGRVLTF.

This clone was counted a single time. The chain recombines TRBV7-6 with TRBJ2-3; possible D gene TRBD1, 6 bases. V lost 5 bases and J 1 base, leaving 13 bases between the germline ends. From germline, CDR1 is SGHVS and CDR2 FNYEAQ. The length of the CDR3 is 15 residues. The chain's CDR3 is CASSPNRVGTDTQYF. The CDR3 region has the DNA TGTGCCAGCAGCCCAAACAGGGTTGGCACAGATACGCAGTATTTT.

Here the CDR3 reads CASGFSGPNQPQHF. DNA for the CDR3: TGTGCCAGCGGCTTCTCGGGACCCAATCAGCCCCAGCATTTT. The rearrangement uses TRBV3-1 (or the pseudogene TRBV3-2) and TRBJ1-5; possible D gene TRBD1, 5 bases. The CDR3 totals 14 residues. Germline lookup yields CDR1 LGHDT and CDR2 YNNKEL (reference sequence). The V end lost 8 bases, the J end lost 3 bases, and 14 bases lay between the germline ends.

The gene calls are TRBV7-8 and TRBJ1-4, with D uncertain. The CDR3 is made up of 19 amino acids. V was trimmed by 1 base and J by 0 bases, leaving 18 bases between them. CDR1 SGHVS and CDR2 FQNEAQ come from the germline V gene. The CDR3 loop reads CASSLDAGQPGATNEKLFF. CDR3 DNA: TGTGCCAGCAGCTTAGACGCCGGCCAGCCTGGGGCAACTAATGAAAAACTGTTTTTT. Full variable domain (missing parts from reference TRBV7-8 and TRBJ1-4): GAGVSQSPRYKVAKRGQDVALRCDPISGHVSLFWYQQALGQGPEFLTYFQNEAQLDKSGLPSDRFFAERPEGSVSTLKIQRTQQEDSAVYLCASSLDAGQPGATNEKLFFGSGTQLSVL.